This TCR beta chain comes out of a study of T cell clonotyping in hematopoietic cell transplantation (dated by TCRdb to the early 2020s). Background on the whole study: Recipient samples taken before transplant were collected after cytoreduction. The study collected 110 to 150 blood samples from approximately 32 consecutive transplant recipients and their related donors. Patients were recruited between September 2015 and January 2017 and followed until September 2020 or death.

V is shortened by 9 bases, J by 4 bases, and the region joining them spans 6 bases. The CDR3, cysteine through phenylalanine, is 11 amino acids long. Only the CDR3 part of the read is kept: 33 bases, read in frame from the first base. Looking up the germline V gene (reference sequence) yields CDR1 SEHNR and CDR2 FQNEAQ. According to the study, the label for this sample's time point signals: recipient sample about 28 days before transplant, after cytoreduction. Blood from recipients was drawn roughly 28 days before transplant, then again at days 30, 100 and 180 after transplant. Using Nuclei Lysis Solution, genomic DNA was extracted from unfractionated peripheral blood mononuclear cells that were either fresh or cryopreserved. What the research found in general, with its limitations: Inverse Simpson Index values from donors and from recipients before transplant predicted broader TCR repertoire diversity after transplant. Just a small fraction of recipient repertoires overlapped with donor repertoires, and more than 95% appeared de novo at the given depth. After transplant, TCR diversity in recipients dropped, and pathologically expanded clonotypes climbed progressively between day 30 and day 180. The sample size was limited, and because cells were not sorted, the contributions of CD4 and CD8 repertoires could not be separated.

On this clone itself: Its antigen has not been determined. No per-base quality is available; no much larger clone lies one base away.

With the immunoSEQ assay, which is a bias-controlled multiplex PCR relying on V- and J-specific primers, TCR beta CDR3 regions were amplified from genomic DNA. A second PCR step added a proprietary barcode and Illumina adapter sequences to the CDR3 amplicons. An Illumina MiSeq instrument was used for sequencing of the CDR3 libraries. The original pipeline was this. Export and quality control were handled in immunoSEQ Analyzer 3.0, while downstream analyses relied on R Bioconductor and Immunarch. Only productive rearrangements in the normalized downsampled data set went into calculating the repertoire metrics. In the normalized cohort, clonotypes with more than 5 templates were defined as pathologically expanded. The Inverse Simpson Index served as the measure of repertoire diversity. CMV-specificity analyses were carried out on the non-normalized data set to capture all clonotypes. TCRdb took over this immuneACCESS table, retaining in-frame rearrangements with V and J assigned. Such tables are incomplete; in checked studies, under half of the missing clones stem from an unresolved V gene, and the remainder is unexplained. The V and J calls and clone size come from that table; D and trimming were worked out from the DNA. The sample profile shows approximately 25,000 clones; 75% to 85% of them were found once. Of the sample, more than 20% falls within the top ten clones.

This TCR was recovered from a woman aged 60-75 years with acute myeloid leukemia. Some clones in this sample may be carry-over from other donors' samples. This specimen consisted of peripheral blood mononuclear cells, obtained before stem cell transplant. The V and J genes are TRBV7-9 and TRBJ2-2, with no reliable assignment of the D segment. In nucleotide form, the sequence is TGTGCCAGGGACCTCACCGGGGAGCTGTTTTTT. It specifies CARDLTGELFF.